This paragraph reports one TCR beta chain. Its antigen remains unidentified. The sample originates from a study of immune evolution from preneoplasia to lung adenocarcinoma. Study in general: HLA loss of heterozygosity: around 6.5% AIS, around 16% MIA, around 35% ADC, none AAH.

Germline V gives CDR1 MNHEY, CDR2 SVGAGI. V lost 10 bases and J lost 2, with 14 bases in between. This CDR3 is built from 13 residues. The method was immunoSEQ multiplex PCR; TCRdb's version includes in-frame clones alone and lacks a portion of them. The data show a few thousand clones, with over 65% seen just once and roughly 9.4% held by the top ten. Patients had resection in Japan or China between the mid-2010s and the late 2010s. Overall study results and limits: Top clone share appeared to fall from AAH through AIS, MIA, adenocarcinoma. T cell clonality was higher in KRAS-mutant than EGFR-mutant or wild-type nodules.

The sequenced sample was FFPE lung adenocarcinoma in situ tissue. The chain joins TRBV6-5 to TRBJ2-5; D not resolved. The TCR originated in a person aged 55-80 years with lung adenocarcinoma. CDR3 in DNA: TGTGCCACCCAAACAAACTTTCAAGAGACCCAGTACTTC. Translation gives CATQTNFQETQYF.